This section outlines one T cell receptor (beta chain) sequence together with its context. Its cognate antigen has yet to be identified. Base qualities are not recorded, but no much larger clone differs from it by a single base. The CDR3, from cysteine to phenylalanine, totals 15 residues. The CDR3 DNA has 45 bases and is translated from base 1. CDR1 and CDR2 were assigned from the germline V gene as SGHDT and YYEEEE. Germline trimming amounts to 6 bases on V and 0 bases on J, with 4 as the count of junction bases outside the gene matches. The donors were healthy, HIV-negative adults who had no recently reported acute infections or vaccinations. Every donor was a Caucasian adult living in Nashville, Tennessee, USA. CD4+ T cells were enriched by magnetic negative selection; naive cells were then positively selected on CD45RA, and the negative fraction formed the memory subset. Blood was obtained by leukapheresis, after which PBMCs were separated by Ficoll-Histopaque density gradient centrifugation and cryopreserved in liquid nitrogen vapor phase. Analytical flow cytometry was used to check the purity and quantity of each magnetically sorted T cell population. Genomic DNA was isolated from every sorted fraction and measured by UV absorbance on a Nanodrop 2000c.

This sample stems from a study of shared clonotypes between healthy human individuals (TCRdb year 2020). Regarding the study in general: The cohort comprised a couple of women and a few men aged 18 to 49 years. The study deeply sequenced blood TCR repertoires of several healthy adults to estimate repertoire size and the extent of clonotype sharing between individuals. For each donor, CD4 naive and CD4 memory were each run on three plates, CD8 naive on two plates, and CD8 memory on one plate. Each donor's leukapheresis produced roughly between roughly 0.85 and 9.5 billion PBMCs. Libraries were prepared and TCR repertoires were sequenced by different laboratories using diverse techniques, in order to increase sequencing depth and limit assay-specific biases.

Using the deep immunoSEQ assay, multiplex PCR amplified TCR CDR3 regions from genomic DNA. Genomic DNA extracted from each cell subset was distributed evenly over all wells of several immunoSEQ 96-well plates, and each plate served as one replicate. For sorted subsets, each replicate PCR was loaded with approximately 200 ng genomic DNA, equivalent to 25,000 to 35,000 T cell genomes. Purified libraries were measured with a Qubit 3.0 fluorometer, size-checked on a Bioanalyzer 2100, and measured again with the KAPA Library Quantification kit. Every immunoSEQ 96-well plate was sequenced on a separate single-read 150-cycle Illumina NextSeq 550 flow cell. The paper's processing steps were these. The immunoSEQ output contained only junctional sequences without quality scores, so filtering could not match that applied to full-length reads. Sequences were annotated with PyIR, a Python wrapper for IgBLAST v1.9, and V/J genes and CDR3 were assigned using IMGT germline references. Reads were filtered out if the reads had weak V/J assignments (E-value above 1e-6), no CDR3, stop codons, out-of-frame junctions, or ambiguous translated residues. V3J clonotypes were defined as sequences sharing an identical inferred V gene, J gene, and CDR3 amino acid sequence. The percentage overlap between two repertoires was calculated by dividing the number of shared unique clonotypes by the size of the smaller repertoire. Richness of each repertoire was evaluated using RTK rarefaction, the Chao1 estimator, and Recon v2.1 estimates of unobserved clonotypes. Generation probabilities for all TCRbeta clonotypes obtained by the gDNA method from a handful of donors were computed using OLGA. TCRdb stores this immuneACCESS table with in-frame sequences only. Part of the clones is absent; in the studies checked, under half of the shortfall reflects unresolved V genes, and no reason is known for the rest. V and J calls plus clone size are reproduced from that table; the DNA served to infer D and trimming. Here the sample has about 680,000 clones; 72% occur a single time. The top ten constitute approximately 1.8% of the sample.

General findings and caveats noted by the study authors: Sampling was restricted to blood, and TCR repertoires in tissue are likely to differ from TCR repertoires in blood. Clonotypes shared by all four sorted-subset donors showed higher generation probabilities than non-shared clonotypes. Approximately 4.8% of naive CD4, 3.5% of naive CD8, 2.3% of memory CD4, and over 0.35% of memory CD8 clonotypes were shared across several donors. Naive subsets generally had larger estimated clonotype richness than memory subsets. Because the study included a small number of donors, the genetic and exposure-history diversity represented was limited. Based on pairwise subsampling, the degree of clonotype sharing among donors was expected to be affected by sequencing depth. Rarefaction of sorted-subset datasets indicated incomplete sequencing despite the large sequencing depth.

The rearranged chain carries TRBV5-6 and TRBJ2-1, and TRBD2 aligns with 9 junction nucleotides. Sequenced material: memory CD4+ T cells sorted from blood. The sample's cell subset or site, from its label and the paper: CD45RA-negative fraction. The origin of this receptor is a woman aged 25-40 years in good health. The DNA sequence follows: TGTGCCAGCAACGGCGGGAGGGCCTCCTACAATGAGCAGTTCTTC. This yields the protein CASNGGRASYNEQFF.